The 30 T cell receptor beta chains in this list originate from one sample, sequenced in a study of response to subunit inactivated influenza vaccine. From the RT-PCR reads, TCRdb called clonotypes with MiXCR, one entry per CDR3 protein. In the table there are over 800,000 distinct CDR3 sequences, 20% to 25% of which are singletons. Sequences were derived from PBMCs from blood, sampled 4 to 6 days after vaccination. All receptors derive from a man between 50 and 59 years old who received an inactivated influenza vaccine.

V and J are TRBV3-1 and TRBJ2-7; TRBD2 matches at 8 bases. CDR1 LGHDT and CDR2 YNNKEL come from the germline V gene (reference sequence). Germline trimming cut 4 bases from V and 7 bases from J; bases unmatched to any gene: 9. The CDR3 totals 14 residues. The CDR3 protein is CASSRLASWGEQYF. CDR3 DNA sequence: TGTGCCAGCAGCCGACTAGCGTCCTGGGGAGAGCAGTACTTC.

The CDR3: CASSQADRDDQPQHF. DNA for the CDR3: TGCGCCAGCAGCCAAGCGGACAGGGATGATCAGCCCCAGCATTTT. This sequence joins TRBV4-1 and TRBJ1-5; 8 bases are shared with TRBD1. The CDR3 has 15 residues. After removal of 1 base from V and 5 bases from J, the junction contained 4 bases not matched to a gene. Germline V gene sequence: CDR1 MGHRA, CDR2 YSYEKL.

In this sample, this clonotype turned up a few times. The CDR3 sequence: CSARVPGGQRETQYF. CDR3 bases: TGCAGTGCTAGAGTCCCAGGGGGCCAGCGGGAGACCCAGTACTTC. The chain carries TRBV20-1 and TRBJ2-5; the match to TRBD1 covers 8 bases. This CDR3 comprises 15 residues. Germline CDR1 is DFQATT and CDR2 is SNEGSKA (reference sequence). V trimming: 1 base; J trimming: 5 bases; junction bases outside the gene matches: 9.

This clonotype was seen a handful of times. The chain links TRBV24-1 to TRBJ2-1; D is perhaps TRBD1 or TRBD2 (7 bases each). Deletions cut 4 bases from V and 3 bases from J, with 12 bases between. The CDR3 sequence is 15 residues long. Germline V gene data show CDR1 as KGHDR and CDR2 as SFDVKD. In DNA, the CDR3 is TGTGCCACCAGTGACCAGGGGGGGGTCTACAATGAGCAGTTCTTC. Amino acids: CATSDQGGVYNEQFF.

V and J are TRBV20-1 and TRBJ1-1; D is possibly TRBD1 (5 bases). Germline assignment: CDR1 DFQATT and CDR2 SNEGSKA (reference sequence). The CDR3 sequence is 13 residues long. Trimming shortened V by 4 bases and J by 11 bases, and 20 bases separated the two germline ends. The CDR3 loop reads CSATPGGPKRAFF. For the CDR3, the DNA is TGCAGTGCTACCCCGGGGGGTCCCAAACGGGCTTTCTTT.

The rearrangement joins TRBV4-3 to TRBJ2-3; TRBD2 aligns across 9 bases. Germline V CDR1 and CDR2: LGHNA, YSLEER. V shed 1 base, J shed 4 bases, and the junction held 3 bases outside the gene matches. The CDR3 extends over 15 amino acids. The CDR3 DNA is TGCGCCAGCAGCCAAGGCGGCGGGAGGGCAGATACGCAGTATTTT. Residues: CASSQGGGRADTQYF.

This clonotype was seen a few times. The V and J genes are TRBV24-1 and TRBJ2-1; 9 nucleotides line up with TRBD2. This CDR3 spans 14 amino acids. The V gene's germline CDR1 is KGHDR and CDR2 SFDVKD. V lost 8 bases and J lost 5; bases outside the gene matches: 6. The CDR3, as DNA: TGTGCCACCACCGATAGCGGGAGTAACAATGAGCAGTTCTTC. Encoded protein: CATTDSGSNNEQFF.

This clonotype was seen a few times. V gene TRBV20-1 combines with J gene TRBJ2-1; TRBD2 agrees at 8 bases. J lost 9 bases, V lost 6 bases, and 16 bases had no gene match. This CDR3 is 15 amino acids long. Germline CDR1 reads DFQATT; CDR2 reads SNEGSKA (reference sequence). The CDR3 reads CSALYLAGLGGEQFF. The CDR3 nucleotides read TGCAGTGCCCTGTATCTAGCGGGCTTGGGGGGTGAGCAGTTCTTC.

This clonotype was counted many times. The chain combines TRBV5-1 with TRBJ2-1; 10 bases are shared with TRBD2. There are 15 residues in the CDR3. V was pared by 6 bases and J by 6 bases, with 9 bases of the junction left unmatched. Germline V gives CDR1 SGHRS, CDR2 YFSETQ. CDR3 in amino acids: CASKGSSGRINEQFF. As DNA, the CDR3 is TGCGCCAGCAAAGGTAGTAGCGGGAGGATCAATGAGCAGTTCTTC. Complete variable domain (other parts from reference TRBV5-1 and TRBJ2-1): KAGVTQTPRYLIKTRGQQVTLSCSPISGHRSVSWYQQTPGQGLQFLFEYFSETQRNKGNFPGRFSGRQFSNSRSEMNVSTLELGDSALYLCASKGSSGRINEQFFGPGTRLTVL.

The chain carries TRBV7-2 and TRBJ2-1; 8 bases align to TRBD1. CDR3 length: 15 amino acids. From germline, CDR1 is SGHTA and CDR2 FQGNSA. Unmatched junction bases numbered 10, after V lost 4 bases and J lost 8 bases. The CDR3 reads CASSSGTGQFHEQFF. DNA for the CDR3: TGTGCCAGCAGCTCCGGGACAGGCCAGTTCCATGAGCAGTTCTTC.

This chain links TRBV14 with TRBJ2-7; no definite D call. V was shortened by 4 bases and J by 1 base, with 14 bases between the two germline ends. The CDR3 is made up of 15 amino acids. CDR1 SGHDN and CDR2 FVKESK come from the germline V gene. In DNA form, the CDR3 reads TGTGCCAGCAGCCGCAGTTATGCCCCTTCCTACGAGCAGTACTTC. Translated: CASSRSYAPSYEQYF.

The chain couples TRBV20-1 to TRBJ1-1; possible D gene TRBD1, 6 bases. Trimming took off 7 bases at V and 1 base at J, with 10 bases between the two ends. Germline V gives CDR1 DFQATT, CDR2 SNEGSKA (reference sequence). The CDR3 is 12 residues long. DNA of the CDR3: TGCAGTGGAGAGACAGGGAACACTGAAGCTTTCTTT. This translates into CSGETGNTEAFF.

The gene calls are TRBV29-1 and TRBJ2-3; 9 bases map to TRBD1. CDR1 SQVTM and CDR2 ANQGSEA come from the germline V gene. The CDR3 runs to 16 residues. J gave up 1 base and V 3 bases, and 8 bases lay outside the gene matches. CDR3 bases: TGCAGCGTTGACAGGGTAGGGGACAGGGGCACAGATACGCAGTATTTT. Protein product: CSVDRVGDRGTDTQYF.

A few counts support this clonotype. This chain uses TRBV15 with TRBJ1-5; D ambiguous. Per the germline V gene, CDR1 is LNHNV and CDR2 is YYDKDF (reference sequence). V lost 0 bases to trimming and J lost 9 bases, with 15 bases between them. This CDR3 is built from 15 residues. The CDR3 sequence is CATSRDRAGYAPQHF. In DNA, the CDR3 is TGTGCCACCAGCAGAGATCGAGCAGGCTATGCGCCCCAGCATTTT.

This clonotype has a count of ten or more. The genes are TRBV5-1 and TRBJ1-6; D unclear. This CDR3 has 15 residues. V gave up 0 bases and J gave up 7 bases, with 11 bases separating them. CDR1 is SGHRS, CDR2 YFSETQ, per germline. CDR3 nucleotide sequence: TGCGCCAGCAGCTTGGATGTTGGCAGCAATTCACCCCTCCACTTT. Translating gives CASSLDVGSNSPLHF.

The chain has TRBV6-1 and TRBJ2-7; no definite D call. Germline loops: CDR1 MNHNS, CDR2 SASEGT. This CDR3 has 14 amino acids. The V end lost 8 bases, the J end lost 3 bases, and 17 bases lay between the germline ends. The CDR3 sequence: CASGAGTLNYEQYF. The DNA for the CDR3 is TGTGCCAGCGGCGCCGGAACCTTGAACTACGAGCAGTACTTC.

This clonotype has more than one count but fewer than ten. This chain connects TRBV7-9 to TRBJ1-4; D remains unclear. The germline CDR1 and CDR2 sequences are SEHNR and FQNEAQ (reference sequence). V was pared by 5 bases and J by 12 bases, with 16 bases between. The CDR3 is 13 amino acids. This CDR3 reads CASSPIFDAELFF. The CDR3 DNA follows: TGTGCCAGCAGCCCAATCTTCGACGCAGAACTGTTTTTT.

J is TRBJ2-2 and V is TRBV4-2, with no clear D. V lost 4 bases and J 6 bases, leaving 9 bases between the germline ends. CDR1 is LGHNA, CDR2 YNFKEQ, per germline. The CDR3 consists of 13 residues. The CDR3, as DNA: TGTGCCAGCAGCCCCGGCCTCCCCGGGGAGCTGTTTTTT. It specifies CASSPGLPGELFF.

J is TRBJ2-1 and V is TRBV4-3, with D unclear. CDR1 and CDR2 (germline): LGHNA, YSLEER. V was shortened by 0 bases and J by 4 bases, with 7 bases between the two germline ends. The CDR3 length is 14 residues. The CDR3 spells CASSQETRYNEQFF. CDR3 sequence (DNA): TGCGCCAGCAGCCAAGAGACCCGGTACAATGAGCAGTTCTTC.

In this sample, this clonotype turned up a few times. This chain uses TRBV20-1 with TRBJ2-5, with 10 bases fitting TRBD1. This CDR3 has 13 amino acids. Germline lookup yields CDR1 DFQATT and CDR2 SNEGSKA (reference sequence). Losses at the gene ends were 6 bases for V and 7 bases for J; bases not matched to a gene: 8. The CDR3 DNA sequence: TGCAGTGCGCCGACAGGGGGCGGGGGGACCCAGTACTTC. It encodes CSAPTGGGGTQYF.

The table lists this clonotype with many counts. The chain joins TRBV7-6 to TRBJ2-1; 10 nucleotides agree with TRBD2. Germline CDR1 is SGHVS and CDR2 is FNYEAQ. CDR3 size: 16 residues. The V gene end was trimmed by 5 bases and the J gene end by 2 bases; junction bases not matched to a gene: 6. CDR3 bases: TGTGCCAGCAGCCCCCGGACTAGCGGACCCTACAATGAGCAGTTCTTC. Amino acid sequence: CASSPRTSGPYNEQFF. Full variable domain (rest looked up from reference TRBV7-6 and TRBJ2-1): GAGVSQSPRYKVTKRGQDVALRCDPISGHVSLYWYRQALGQGPEFLTYFNYEAQQDKSGLPNDRFSAERPEGSISTLTIQRTEQRDSAMYRCASSPRTSGPYNEQFFGPGTRLTVL.

V and J are TRBV20-1 and TRBJ2-3; D uncertain. There are 13 residues in the CDR3. The V gene lost 1 base and the J gene lost 4 bases, with 9 bases spanning the gap. Germline V gene lookup returns CDR1 DFQATT and CDR2 SNEGSKA (reference sequence). The CDR3 is CSARAAGPDTQYF. CDR3 nucleotides: TGCAGTGCTAGAGCAGCCGGTCCAGATACGCAGTATTTT.

The table lists this clonotype with a few counts. Here the CDR3 DNA reads TGTGCCAGCAGTTTTAGGACAGTTAGCAATCAGCCCCAGCATTTT. Translating gives CASSFRTVSNQPQHF. The rearrangement uses TRBV12-3 or TRBV12-4 and TRBJ1-5; a weak D match, TRBD1 (6 bases). Deletions cut 3 bases from V and 0 bases from J, with 9 bases between. This CDR3 contains 15 residues.

In nucleotides, the CDR3 is TGTGCCAGCAGCTCAGCCCGGGGCCCTCACACCGGGGAGCTGTTTTTT. Translation: CASSSARGPHTGELFF. This chain links TRBV11-3 with TRBJ2-2; possibly TRBD1 or TRBD2 for D (5 bases each). The germline V gene encodes CDR1 SGHNT and CDR2 YENEEA. The ends were cut back, 4 bases at V and 3 bases at J, with 15 bases in the middle. There are 16 residues in the CDR3. The entire variable domain, with the rest obtained from reference TRBV11-3 and TRBJ2-2, is as follows: EAGVVQSPRYKIIEKKQPVAFWCNPISGHNTLYWYLQNLGQGPELLIRYENEEAVDDSQLPKDRFSAERLKGVDSTLKIQPAELGDSAVYLCASSSARGPHTGELFFGEGSRLTVL.

The V gene is TRBV5-1, the J gene TRBJ2-7; 10 positions match TRBD2. CDR1 SGHRS and CDR2 YFSETQ come from the germline V gene. The CDR3 contains 14 residues. Unmatched junction bases numbered 2, after V lost 0 bases and J lost 5 bases. The CDR3 coding sequence is TGCGCCAGCAGCTTGGAGCTAGCGGGGGACGAGCAGTACTTC. Encoded protein: CASSLELAGDEQYF. Variable domain in full (rest from reference TRBV5-1 and TRBJ2-7): KAGVTQTPRYLIKTRGQQVTLSCSPISGHRSVSWYQQTPGQGLQFLFEYFSETQRNKGNFPGRFSGRQFSNSRSEMNVSTLELGDSALYLCASSLELAGDEQYFGPGTRLTVT.

This clonotype was observed a handful of times. This sequence joins TRBV12-3 or TRBV12-4 and TRBJ2-7, with 8 bases fitting TRBD2. With 3 bases clipped from V and 2 bases from J, the junction kept 3 bases outside the gene matches. This CDR3 has 14 residues. The CDR3 sequence is CASSFRRGAYEQYF. The CDR3 bases are TGTGCCAGCAGTTTTCGGCGGGGGGCCTACGAGCAGTACTTC.

This clonotype has only a few counts. This chain joins TRBV5-1 and TRBJ1-6, with 7 bases lining up with TRBD1. The CDR3 covers 19 residues. CDR1 and CDR2 from the germline V gene are SGHRS and YFSETQ. The junction had 15 bases not matched to a gene; V was cut back by 0 bases and J by 6 bases. The CDR3 bases are TGCGCCAGCAGCTTGGCTGGGGCAGGGGGGCCTTTGATTAATTCACCCCTCCACTTT. Translated, it gives CASSLAGAGGPLINSPLHF.

This clonotype was counted only a few times. The chain employs TRBV6-1 and TRBJ2-4; D gene ambiguous. Germline CDR1 is MNHNS and CDR2 is SASEGT. The CDR3 has 15 amino acids. Trimming shortened V by 6 bases and J by 1 base, and 13 bases separated the two germline ends. The CDR3 sequence is CASSRLVEAKNIQYF. In nucleotides, the CDR3 is TGTGCCAGCAGCCGCCTAGTTGAGGCCAAAAACATTCAGTACTTC.

The chain recombines TRBV9 with TRBJ2-1, with 11 bases that match TRBD2. This CDR3 has 16 amino acids. V lost 3 bases and J lost 4; bases outside the gene matches: 6. The germline V gene encodes CDR1 SGDLS and CDR2 YYNGEE. Here the CDR3 DNA reads TGTGCCAGCAGCGGCTCCGGGACTAGCGGATACAATGAGCAGTTCTTC. Amino acid sequence: CASSGSGTSGYNEQFF.

J is TRBJ2-2 and V is TRBV5-6; 7 bases map to TRBD1. The CDR3 is made up of 15 amino acids. Germline V gives CDR1 SGHDT, CDR2 YYEEEE. With V trimmed by 5 bases and J by 4 bases, 8 bases remained unmatched. CDR3 region: CASRPLGQLTGELFF. Written as DNA, the CDR3 is TGTGCCAGCAGACCCCTGGGACAGCTCACCGGGGAGCTGTTTTTT.